This is a list of T cell receptor beta chains from one sample in a study of OX40 agonist ivuxolimab in advanced cancers. Some clones are missing from TCRdb's copy, which holds only in-frame ones; the method was immunoSEQ multiplex PCR. This table has about 50,000 clones, roughly 86% appearing once. This specimen was CD4+ or CD8+ T cells sorted from blood, taken in a trial of the OX40 agonist ivuxolimab. The receptors shown here come from an adult with an advanced solid tumor such as melanoma, head and neck, liver or kidney cancer. The CDR3 runs from the conserved cysteine through the conserved F or W. A D gene is named only where the DNA matches it firmly. Part of the rows lack a size; the others show once, few, many or a class for expanded clones.

d_call clone_size j_call v_call cdr3_aa
. . TRBJ2-3 TRBV6-1 CASSDISLTDTQYF
TRBD2 . TRBJ2-1 TRBV10-3 CAIRPGLAGYEQFF
. . TRBJ1-2 TRBV13 CASSSLGTANFGYTF
. . TRBJ2-2 TRBV13 CASSMTGELFF
. . TRBJ1-2 TRBV6-1 CASSESGLIYGYTF
. . TRBJ1-2 TRBV28 CASSRGGYTF
. . TRBJ2-1 TRBV7-2 CASSQEGNEQFF
. . TRBJ1-3 TRBV7-2 CASSPRRGSGNTIYF
TRBD2 once TRBJ2-7 TRBV18 CASSPSGGIYYEQYF
. . TRBJ1-5 TRBV27 CASSLVGSNQPQHF
TRBD1 . TRBJ1-5 TRBV15 CATSVQGNYQPQHF
. . TRBJ2-5 TRBV6-1 CASSWGGRETQYF
. . TRBJ1-1 TRBV11-2 CASSSVGVNTEAFF
. . TRBJ1-1 TRBV9 CASSVRSGMNTEAFF
. few TRBJ1-1 TRBV10-3 CAISESEANTEAFF
TRBD2 . TRBJ2-3 TRBV7-9 CASSLSSGGADTQYF
. . TRBJ1-3 TRBV27 CASTQRAGIINTIYF
. few TRBJ1-1 TRBV4-1 CASSQGEGGTEAFF
. . TRBJ1-5 TRBV13 CASSLTRFGPQHF
. . TRBJ2-7 TRBV19 CASSPLGHYEQYF
TRBD1 . TRBJ1-5 TRBV30 CAWSLGQGSNQPQHF
TRBD1 . TRBJ1-4 TRBV10-3 CAISESKTGDEKLFF
. . TRBJ1-2 TRBV19 CASSPQASNGYTF
. . TRBJ2-2 TRBV7-3 CASSLTRANTGELFF
TRBD2 once TRBJ2-3 TRBV5-1 CASSRSGGSVTDTQYF
TRBD2 . TRBJ2-3 TRBV9 CASSVSGTSGRAGAQGTQYF
. . TRBJ2-5 TRBV5-4 CASSRVEGETQYF
. few TRBJ1-1 TRBV27 CASSSRTSMNTEAFF
TRBD2 . TRBJ2-2 TRBV7-6 CASSLLAGGATGELFF
TRBD1 few TRBJ1-2 TRBV30 CAWSISHRDSYGYTF
TRBD2 . TRBJ2-3 TRBV5-1 CASSFTSGADTQYF
. few TRBJ1-1 TRBV7-7 CASSLFSGTEAFF
TRBD1 . TRBJ2-1 TRBV5-1 CASKLQQGDEQFF
TRBD1 once TRBJ2-4 TRBV13 CASSIRTGAKNIQYF